The T cell receptor (beta chain) under discussion was sequenced for a study of T cells in Graves' hyperthyroidism and ophthalmopathy. Overall study: The authors collected peripheral blood at initial diagnosis, before any treatment. Points from the study as a whole: By a 13 V-J model, ophthalmopathy was set apart from stable hyperthyroidism. The model forecast ophthalmopathy, anticipating it by a median about 7 months before onset.

The CDR3 regions of TCR beta were amplified from RNA transcripts. TCR CDR3 underwent first-round RT-PCR with the HTBI primer set. TCRdb independently ran MiXCR on the multiplex PCR reads; one entry per CDR3 protein. The sample lists 600,000 or so distinct CDR3 sequences, over 12% occurring once. Between the trimmed V and J ends, which lost 3 bases and 1 base, there was a span of 16 bases. The V gene's germline CDR1 is DFQATT and CDR2 SNEGSKA (reference sequence). The length of the CDR3 is 15 residues. In the case of this clonotype: Its antigen remains unidentified.

Material: blood. The chain links TRBV20-1 to TRBJ2-7; D remains ambiguous. This clonotype originated in a woman aged 18-35 years with Graves' ophthalmopathy. Here the CDR3 reads CSASRWGRWSYEQYF. CDR3 nucleotides: TGCAGTGCTAGCCGTTGGGGTCGATGGTCCTACGAGCAGTACTTC.